The 14 T cell receptor beta chains listed next were all sequenced from one sample in a study of early T cells in non-severe SARS-CoV-2 infection. TCRdb re-called the 5' RACE reads with MiXCR, one entry per CDR3 protein. The sample holds tens of thousands of distinct CDR3 sequences, roughly 12% seen once. Sample: whole blood. The receptor set was obtained from an adult who was a healthcare worker with PCR-confirmed SARS-CoV-2 infection or an uninfected control (not recorded which).

This clonotype showed up just a few times. The chain joins TRBV11-2 to TRBJ2-1, with a weak D call TRBD2 (7 bases). The CDR3 has 14 residues. Germline assignment: CDR1 SGHAT and CDR2 FQNNGV. V was cut by 8 bases and J by 5 bases, with 16 bases left in between. The DNA for the CDR3 is TGTGCCAGCCCTGGGGGGGGGCTGGACAATGAGCAGTTCTTC. It encodes CASPGGGLDNEQFF.

V gene TRBV3-1 combines with J gene TRBJ2-7; D possibly matches TRBD1 or TRBD2 (6 bases each). The germline gives CDR1 LGHDT, CDR2 YNNKEL (reference sequence). V shed 4 bases and J shed 2 bases, with 12 bases lying between them. The length of the CDR3 is 14 residues. In nucleotides, the CDR3 is TGTGCCAGCAGCCGTGGGGGGCACACCTACGAGCAGTACTTC. It encodes CASSRGGHTYEQYF.

The table lists this clonotype with many counts. This sequence joins TRBV5-5 and TRBJ2-7; weak D call: TRBD2 (5 bases). CDR3 length: 15 amino acids. CDR1 and CDR2 from the germline V gene are SGHKS and YYEKEE (reference sequence). The V end was cut by 1 base, the J end by 0 bases, with 11 bases between. The CDR3, as DNA: TGTGCCAGCAGCTTGTACGAGGGCTACTCCTACGAGCAGTACTTC. Its translation is CASSLYEGYSYEQYF. Drawing the rest from reference TRBV5-5 and TRBJ2-7, the complete variable domain is DAGVTQSPTHLIKTRGQQVTLRCSPISGHKSVSWYQQVLGQGPQFIFQYYEKEERGRGNFPDRFSARQFPNYSSELNVNALLLGDSALYLCASSLYEGYSYEQYFGPGTRLTVT.

J is TRBJ1-1 and V is TRBV12-3 or TRBV12-4; 12 nucleotides align to TRBD1. This CDR3 has 15 amino acids. V shed 5 bases, J shed 2 bases, and the junction held 3 bases outside the gene matches. The CDR3 reads CASSRGTGGNTEAFF. CDR3 coding DNA: TGTGCCAGCAGTCGTGGGACAGGGGGCAACACTGAAGCTTTCTTT.

This clonotype showed up many times. This sequence joins TRBV6-6 and TRBJ2-7; the match to TRBD2 covers 11 bases. CDR1 MNHNY and CDR2 SVGAGI come from the germline V gene (reference sequence). The CDR3 loop spans 14 amino acids. Trimming at V came to 4 bases and at J to 11 bases, leaving 10 bases not matched to a gene. CDR3 loop: CASSFLGDSGREYF. The DNA of the CDR3 is TGTGCCAGCAGTTTTCTCGGTGATAGCGGGAGGGAGTACTTC.

A few counts support this clonotype. The gene calls are TRBV7-8 and TRBJ2-3; D gene unclear. The CDR3 totals 13 residues. V was pared by 5 bases and J by 10 bases, with 16 bases between. CDR1 and CDR2 (germline): SGHVS, FQNEAQ. Written as DNA, the CDR3 is TGTGCCAGCAGCCCCAGTGCCACCGAAGCGCAGTATTTT. Translating gives CASSPSATEAQYF.

Ten or more counts support this clonotype. The genes are TRBV5-1 and TRBJ1-1; D is ambiguous. The V gene lost 5 bases and the J gene lost 1 base, with 15 bases spanning the gap. Germline CDR1 and CDR2: SGHRS and YFSETQ. The CDR3 length is 15 residues. CDR3 amino acids: CASRDTSDWNTEAFF. In DNA, the CDR3 is TGCGCCAGCAGGGATACTTCCGATTGGAACACTGAAGCTTTCTTT.

The J gene is TRBJ2-7, the V gene TRBV20-1; no definite D call. The CDR3 spans 13 residues. In germline, CDR1 is DFQATT, CDR2 SNEGSKA (reference sequence). V lost 1 base and J lost 2, with 9 bases in between. This CDR3 reads CSARALVTYEQYF. DNA of the CDR3: TGCAGTGCTAGAGCCCTGGTAACCTACGAGCAGTACTTC.

This clonotype was detected ten times or more. The junction departs from the called germline gene at one end, perhaps through a read error. The chain combines TRBV4-1 with TRBJ2-1; 10 bases align to TRBD2. The length of the CDR3 is 15 residues. Germline V gene sequence: CDR1 MGHRA, CDR2 YSYEKL. CDR3 protein: CASSQGSGRGNEQFF. The DNA for the CDR3 is TGCGCCAGCAGTCAAGGGAGCGGGAGGGGCAATGAGCAGTTCTTC.

This clonotype was seen many times. The V gene is TRBV11-1, the J gene TRBJ2-1; 10 positions match TRBD2. Trimming removed 5 bases from V and 9 bases from J; junction bases left unmatched: 10. Germline V gene data show CDR1 as SGHAT and CDR2 as FQDESV (reference sequence). The CDR3 runs to 15 residues. The CDR3 loop is CASSRAASGRGEQFF. Here the CDR3 DNA reads TGTGCCAGCAGCAGAGCCGCTAGCGGGAGAGGTGAGCAGTTCTTC.

This clonotype was picked up many times. V is TRBV6-2 or TRBV6-3 and J is TRBJ2-2; D not resolved. Germline V gene lookup returns CDR1 MNHEY and CDR2 SVGEGT. V was clipped by 7 bases and J by 5 bases, with 20 bases between them. The CDR3 extends over 16 amino acids. The CDR3 bases are TGTGCCAGCACCCACCCGGGTCTCCCTCGAACCGGGGAGCTGTTTTTT. Encoded protein: CASTHPGLPRTGELFF.

In its sample, this clonotype was seen many times. This sequence joins TRBV5-1 and TRBJ2-1; tentatively, D is TRBD1 (6 bases). CDR1 and CDR2 (germline): SGHRS, YFSETQ. Trimming cost V 5 bases and J 6 bases, with 15 bases left between them. The CDR3 has 14 amino acids. The CDR3, as DNA: TGCGCCAGCAGTAGGACAGTGCCCGCCAATGAGCAGTTCTTC. Its protein product is CASSRTVPANEQFF.

This clonotype was detected ten times or more. The V call is TRBV29-1, the J call TRBJ1-1, with a possible D match to TRBD1 (5 bases). Trimming left V 3 bases short and J 5 bases short, with 13 bases between. Germline values: CDR1 SQVTM, CDR2 ANQGSEA. The CDR3 has 13 amino acids. The CDR3 loop reads CSVDGQGRTEAFF. The CDR3 DNA follows: TGCAGCGTTGACGGCCAGGGCCGGACTGAAGCTTTCTTT. The full variable domain, with the rest looked up from reference TRBV29-1 and TRBJ1-1, is SAVISQKPSRDICQRGTSLTIQCQVDSQVTMMFWYRQQPGQSLTLIATANQGSEATYESGFVIDKFPISRPNLTFSTLTVSNMSPEDSSIYLCSVDGQGRTEAFFGQGTRLTVV.

Comments on this clonotype: One junction end disagrees with the germline gene, perhaps due to a read error. The chain joins TRBV2 to TRBJ2-1, with a weak D call TRBD2 (7 bases). The CDR3 is 14 amino acids. Germline CDR1 SNHLY, CDR2 FYNNEI. In nucleotides, the CDR3 is TGTGCCAGCGGTGAGGGCGGGGGCCTCAATGAGCAGTTCTTC. This gives the protein CASGEGGGLNEQFF. Complete variable domain (other parts from reference TRBV2 and TRBJ2-1): EPEVTQTPSHQVTQMGQEVILRCVPISNHLYFYWYRQILGQKVEFLVSFYNNEISEKSEIFDDQFSVERPDGSNFTLKIRSTKLEDSAMYFCASGEGGGLNEQFFGPGTRLTVL.